These 30 T cell receptor beta chains were sequenced from one sample in a study of cytomegalovirus exposure and HLA in healthy donors. The study ran its PCR with 60 Vbeta and 13 Jbeta primers. Assay: immunoSEQ multiplex PCR; the TCRdb copy retains only in-frame clones and omits some. This sample yields about 170,000 clones, of which about 65% are seen a single time; about 7% belongs to the top ten. Sequenced input: PBMCs. The receptor set was obtained from a man aged 35-49 years in good health and CMV-seropositive.

The V call is TRBV6-5, the J call TRBJ2-2, with TRBD2 matching 7 bases. V shed 4 bases, J shed 6 bases, and the junction held 8 bases outside the gene matches. The germline V gene encodes CDR1 MNHEY and CDR2 SVGAGI. The CDR3 has 15 amino acids. The DNA of the CDR3 is TGTGCCAGCAGTTCCCCCTATGCGGGGGCCGGGGAGCTGTTTTTT. Its translation is CASSSPYAGAGELFF.

The chain recombines TRBV18 with TRBJ2-3; TRBD2 might be the D (6 bases). Trimming left V 3 bases short and J 0 bases short, with 22 bases between. The CDR3 extends over 19 amino acids. The V gene's germline CDR1 is KGHSH and CDR2 LQKENI. CDR3 nucleotides: TGTGCCAGCTCACCTCTATCCCTTGCCGGGGGAACCAGCACAGATACGCAGTATTTT. It translates to CASSPLSLAGGTSTDTQYF.

This chain connects TRBV5-8 to TRBJ2-5; D might be TRBD2 (6 bases). Germline V CDR1 and CDR2: SGHTS, YDEGEE. The CDR3 runs 14 residues. The ends were cut back, 1 base at V and 5 bases at J, with 12 bases in the middle. This chain's CDR3 is CASSLFEEGETQYF. The CDR3 nucleotides read TGTGCCAGCAGCTTGTTCGAGGAGGGGGAGACCCAGTACTTC.

This chain connects TRBV2 to TRBJ2-7, with D possibly TRBD1 on 6 matching bases. The germline gives CDR1 SNHLY, CDR2 FYNNEI. The CDR3 totals 15 residues. The V end lost 4 bases, the J end lost 0 bases, and 13 bases lay between the germline ends. The CDR3 sequence: CASSGKGDSSYEQYF. For the CDR3, the DNA is TGTGCCAGCAGTGGAAAGGGGGATAGCTCCTACGAGCAGTACTTC.

The chain carries TRBV27 and TRBJ2-5, with 11 positions matching TRBD2. Germline-derived CDR1 and CDR2 are MNHEY and SMNVEV (reference sequence). This CDR3 is 16 amino acids long. Losses at the gene ends were 5 bases for V and 5 bases for J; bases not matched to a gene: 10. CDR3 sequence (DNA): TGTGCCAGCAGTCCAGGGACTAGCGGTGGGAAGGAGACCCAGTACTTC. Protein: CASSPGTSGGKETQYF.

The V and J genes are TRBV15 and TRBJ2-5, with D tentatively TRBD2 (6 bases). The CDR3 has 15 residues. The germline gives CDR1 LNHNV, CDR2 YYDKDF (reference sequence). Trimming stripped 3 bases from V and 5 bases from J, with 16 bases between. CDR3 in DNA: TGTGCCACCAGCAGCCGAGGAGGGGCTCGGGAGACCCAGTACTTC. The encoded protein is CATSSRGGARETQYF.

The chain carries TRBV7-9 and TRBJ1-4; 8 bases map to TRBD1. There are 15 residues in the CDR3. V was pared by 5 bases and J by 8 bases, with 10 bases of the junction left unmatched. Germline assignment: CDR1 SEHNR and CDR2 FQNEAQ (reference sequence). CDR3 coding DNA: TGTGCCAGCAGCGAAAGACAGGGGAGGAACGAAAAACTGTTTTTT. This codes for CASSERQGRNEKLFF.

Only a few counts were recorded for this clone. The chain recombines TRBV6-5 with TRBJ2-7, with 7 positions matching TRBD1. The trim removed 2 bases at V and 5 bases at J, leaving 12 bases unmatched. In germline, CDR1 is MNHEY, CDR2 SVGAGI. CDR3 length: 16 amino acids. CDR3 region: CASSYTTFTGDHEQYF. DNA of the CDR3: TGTGCCAGCAGTTACACCACCTTTACAGGGGACCACGAGCAGTACTTC.

CDR3 nucleotides: TGTGCCAGCAGCCAAGATCCCGGGACAGGTCCTTGGGAGCAGTACTTC. Encoded protein: CASSQDPGTGPWEQYF. The chain has TRBV14 and TRBJ2-7; 8 bases are shared with TRBD1. Losses at the gene ends were 0 bases for V and 7 bases for J; bases not matched to a gene: 11. The CDR3 is made up of 16 amino acids. Per germline, CDR1 SGHDN and CDR2 FVKESK.

The chain is built from TRBV4-3 and TRBJ1-2, with TRBD1 matching 8 bases. There are 15 residues in the CDR3. The germline CDR1 and CDR2 sequences are LGHNA and YSLEER. V was pared by 1 base and J by 1 base, with 2 bases of the junction left unmatched. CDR3: CASSQVGQGNYGYTF. CDR3 nucleotide sequence: TGCGCCAGCAGCCAAGTAGGACAGGGTAACTATGGCTACACCTTC.

CDR3 nucleotides: TGTGCCAGCAGCTTACCAGGGGGCGATCAGCCCCAGCATTTT. It encodes CASSLPGGDQPQHF. The V and J genes are TRBV11-2 and TRBJ1-5; the match to TRBD1 covers 8 bases. The junction had 2 bases not matched to a gene; V was cut back by 2 bases and J by 5 bases. The CDR3 covers 14 residues. Germline CDR1 and CDR2: SGHAT and FQNNGV.

The chain employs TRBV4-1 and TRBJ2-7; the D gene is possibly TRBD2 (6 bases). The CDR3 loop spans 16 amino acids. V lost 0 bases and J 4 bases, leaving 16 bases between the germline ends. Germline CDR1 MGHRA, CDR2 YSYEKL. For the CDR3, the DNA is TGCGCCAGCAGCCAAGATCTGGCAGGGACTCCTTACGAGCAGTACTTC. This gives the protein CASSQDLAGTPYEQYF.

This chain links TRBV29-1 with TRBJ2-3; TRBD1 matches 8 bases. From germline, CDR1 is SQVTM and CDR2 ANQGSEA. The V segment lost 7 bases and the J segment 0 bases; nucleotides outside the gene matches: 6. CDR3 length: 14 amino acids. CDR3 loop: CSGFDRGSTDTQYF. The CDR3 nucleotides read TGCAGCGGCTTTGACAGGGGCAGCACAGATACGCAGTATTTT.

V usage is TRBV7-2 and J usage is TRBJ1-1; D unclear. Germline CDR1 SGHTA, CDR2 FQGNSA. V lost 1 base, J lost 4 bases, and 13 bases lay in between. There are 15 residues in the CDR3. CDR3 DNA sequence: TGTGCCAGCAGCTTAGAGCCTCTCGGGGTCACTGAAGCTTTCTTT. It translates to CASSLEPLGVTEAFF. Looking up the rest from reference TRBV7-2 and TRBJ1-1 gives the full variable domain: GAGVSQSPSNKVTEKGKDVELRCDPISGHTALYWYRQSLGQGLEFLIYFQGNSAPDKSGLPSDRFSAERTGGSVSTLTIQRTQQEDSAVYLCASSLEPLGVTEAFFGQGTRLTVV.

The chain recombines TRBV7-9 with TRBJ1-1; 10 bases match TRBD1. Germline values: CDR1 SEHNR, CDR2 FQNEAQ (reference sequence). J was trimmed by 6 bases and V by 1 base; bases with no gene match: 5. This CDR3 has 15 residues. CDR3 nucleotides: TGTGCCAGCAGCTTAGGCGGACAGGGGGGATCTGAAGCTTTCTTT. Its protein product is CASSLGGQGGSEAFF.

The rearrangement joins TRBV19 to TRBJ1-3, with D unclear. The length of the CDR3 is 15 residues. Germline CDR1 is LNHDA and CDR2 is SQIVND (reference sequence). V was trimmed by 3 bases and J by 0 bases, leaving 9 bases between them. In nucleotides, the CDR3 is TGTGCCAGTAGTATTTCACAGATCTCTGGAAACACCATATATTTT. It translates to CASSISQISGNTIYF.

The V call is TRBV30, the J call TRBJ1-1, with D unresolved. Looked up from germline, CDR1 is GTSNPN and CDR2 is SVGIG (reference sequence). CDR3 length equals 13 residues. The ends were cut back, 4 bases at V and 1 base at J, with 10 bases in the middle. Here the CDR3 reads CAWTGSQNTEAFF. In DNA, the CDR3 is TGTGCCTGGACCGGGAGCCAGAACACTGAAGCTTTCTTT.

This clone occurred once. The chain has TRBV5-6 and TRBJ1-6; 7 bases map to TRBD1. V was clipped by 0 bases and J by 7 bases; unmatched bases: 7. The germline CDR1 and CDR2 sequences are SGHDT and YYEEEE. This CDR3 spans 16 amino acids. The CDR3 nucleotides are TGTGCCAGCAGCTTGGGCACCGGGACAGCGAATTCACCCCTCCACTTT. Translating it yields CASSLGTGTANSPLHF.

The chain is built from TRBV10-1 and TRBJ2-7; D might be TRBD1 (6 bases). The CDR3 runs 15 residues. Deletions cut 3 bases from V and 5 bases from J, with 17 bases between. The V gene's germline CDR1 is WNHNN and CDR2 SYGVQD (reference sequence). The CDR3 is CASSDLGQPGDEQYF. CDR3 nucleotide sequence: TGCGCCAGCAGTGACCTCGGACAGCCTGGCGACGAGCAGTACTTC.

V usage is TRBV2 and J usage is TRBJ1-1; tentative D call: TRBD1 (6 bases). This CDR3 is built from 13 residues. V lost 9 bases, J lost 0 bases, and 11 bases lay in between. The germline gives CDR1 SNHLY, CDR2 FYNNEI. CDR3 nucleotide sequence: TGTGCCAGGGAGGACAGCTTGAACACTGAAGCTTTCTTT. Translation gives CAREDSLNTEAFF.

This clone has only a few counts. The V gene is TRBV10-2, the J gene TRBJ1-5; no firm D call. CDR3 length: 13 amino acids. Trimming shortened V by 5 bases and J by 6 bases, and 11 bases separated the two germline ends. Germline CDR1 and CDR2: WSHSY and SAAADI. DNA for the CDR3: TGCGCCAGCAGTTCCGAGGGTCGTCAGCCCCAGCATTTT. It yields the protein CASSSEGRQPQHF.

This chain links TRBV10-3 with TRBJ2-3, with 7 bases aligning to TRBD1. J gave up 4 bases and V 0 bases, and 10 bases lay outside the gene matches. The CDR3 sequence is 17 residues long. Per the germline V gene, CDR1 is ENHRY and CDR2 is SYGVKD. This chain's CDR3 is CAISESNLQGSSDTQYF. The CDR3, as DNA: TGTGCCATCAGTGAGTCGAACTTACAGGGGTCCTCAGATACGCAGTATTTT.

This chain uses TRBV19 with TRBJ1-2, with 8 bases fitting TRBD1. Germline V gives CDR1 LNHDA, CDR2 SQIVND (reference sequence). This CDR3 is 14 amino acids long. Unmatched junction bases numbered 6, after V lost 5 bases and J lost 4 bases. CDR3: CASSPRQGPYGYTF. CDR3 in DNA: TGTGCCAGTAGTCCAAGACAGGGGCCCTATGGCTACACCTTC. The whole variable domain, filled in from reference TRBV19 and TRBJ1-2, reads DGGITQSPKYLFRKEGQNVTLSCEQNLNHDAMYWYRQDPGQGLRLIYYSQIVNDFQKGDIAEGYSVSREKKESFPLTVTSAQKNPTAFYLCASSPRQGPYGYTFGSGTRLTVV.

This chain joins TRBV5-6 and TRBJ1-2; unclear D gene. Trimming left V 4 bases short and J 4 bases short, with 11 bases between. Per germline, CDR1 SGHDT and CDR2 YYEEEE. The CDR3 has 13 amino acids. CDR3 amino acids: CASSVDKFYGYTF. The CDR3 region has the DNA TGTGCCAGCAGCGTCGACAAGTTCTATGGCTACACCTTC.

The chain is built from TRBV18 and TRBJ1-2, with TRBD1 matching 9 bases. This CDR3 is 14 amino acids long. From germline, CDR1 is KGHSH and CDR2 LQKENI. With 6 bases clipped from V and 2 bases from J, the junction kept 4 bases outside the gene matches. CDR3 in DNA: TGTGCCAGCTCGCTTGGACAGGGGAACTATGGCTACACCTTC. Translating gives CASSLGQGNYGYTF.

The chain couples TRBV11-2 to TRBJ2-5; maybe TRBD1 (6 bases). The germline CDR1 and CDR2 sequences are SGHAT and FQNNGV. CDR3 length: 16 amino acids. V lost 7 bases, J lost 1 base, and 19 bases lay in between. The CDR3 here is CASTHGLGHFQETQYF. In DNA form, the CDR3 reads TGTGCCAGCACCCACGGCCTGGGACACTTCCAAGAGACCCAGTACTTC.

The chain links TRBV7-8 to TRBJ1-2; D call uncertain. Germline-derived CDR1 and CDR2 are SGHVS and FQNEAQ. V shed 1 base and J shed 7 bases, with 19 bases lying between them. CDR3 length: 16 residues. CDR3 coding DNA: TGTGCCAGCAGCTTAGGTTTCCCCGAGGGCAGCTGTGGCTACACCTTC. Translated, it gives CASSLGFPEGSCGYTF.

The genes are TRBV30 and TRBJ1-6, with D maybe TRBD1 (5 bases). This CDR3 has 15 residues. V lost 0 bases and J lost 9, with 15 bases in between. Germline V gene data show CDR1 as GTSNPN and CDR2 as SVGIG (reference sequence). The CDR3 reads CAWSVQDGERSPLHF. DNA for the CDR3: TGTGCCTGGAGTGTACAGGATGGCGAGCGTTCACCCCTCCACTTT.

CDR3 coding DNA: TGTGCCAGCAGTGATCTTAGCAGGGAGGCTGAGGAGCTGTTTTTT. Translation gives CASSDLSREAEELFF. The chain is built from TRBV25-1 and TRBJ2-2; possibly TRBD2 for D (6 bases). There are 15 residues in the CDR3. V gave up 3 bases and J gave up 10 bases, with 18 bases separating them. Germline lookup yields CDR1 MGHDK and CDR2 SYGVNS.

V and J are TRBV19 and TRBJ1-5; 7 bases are a match to TRBD1. CDR1 and CDR2 (germline): LNHDA, SQIVND (reference sequence). V was pared by 5 bases and J by 1 base, with 11 bases of the junction left unmatched. This CDR3 is built from 17 residues. The CDR3 sequence: CASSLTRGGVSNQPQHF. The CDR3 nucleotides are TGTGCCAGTAGTCTTACGAGAGGGGGCGTGAGCAATCAGCCCCAGCATTTT.